This TCR beta chain came from a study of post-analysis software for immune sequencing data. The trim removed 3 bases at V and 7 bases at J, leaving 7 bases unmatched. CDR3 length: 15 residues. CDR1 SGHTA and CDR2 FQGTGA come from the germline V gene. For this clonotype: No antigen is known for it.

Every TCR beta cDNA library bore unique molecular identifiers. TCRdb reanalysed the PCR reads using MiXCR and keeps one entry per CDR3 protein. In the table there are roughly 400,000 distinct CDR3 sequences, 35% to 45% of which are singletons. General study findings and limits: A few TRBV segments, TRBV5-6, TRBV5-1 and TRBV20-1 among them, were found more frequent in patients than controls.

Sequenced material: blood. J is TRBJ2-1 and V is TRBV7-3; 9 positions agree with TRBD2. The receptor was derived from a girl under 10 years old with multiple sclerosis. The CDR3 sequence is CASSFRLAGWNEQFF. The DNA of the CDR3 is TGTGCCAGCAGCTTCCGCCTAGCGGGGTGGAATGAGCAGTTCTTC.